Listed below are T cell receptor beta chains from one sample, sequenced in a study of T-cell reconstitution after alpha-beta-depleted transplantation in children. TCRdb re-analysed the PCR reads in MiXCR, keeping a single row per CDR3 protein. The table lists some 390,000 distinct CDR3 sequences, about a fifth of them singletons. This specimen consisted of PBMCs from the stem cell graft donor, obtained from the stem cell graft. Receptors originate from a human donor who donated a stem cell graft to a child with acute myeloid leukemia. Each CDR3 is given with its conserved first and last residue. A D gene is named only where the DNA matches it firmly. Expanded clones get a size class; other rows say once, few or many, or leave the size out.

V	D	J	size	CDR3	DNA
TRBV25-1	-	TRBJ2-2	-	CASSESLRTEPNTGELFF	TGTGCCAGCAGTGAATCCCTTCGGACGGAGCCGAACACCGGGGAGCTGTTTTTT
TRBV7-3	-	TRBJ2-1	many	CASSLRPGVSYNEQFF	TGTGCCAGCAGCTTAAGGCCCGGGGTCTCCTACAATGAGCAGTTCTTC
TRBV29-1	-	TRBJ2-2	many	CSVDPGRDTGELFF	TGCAGCGTTGATCCCGGCCGGGACACCGGGGAGCTGTTTTTT
TRBV27	-	TRBJ2-7	-	CASSLAEYYEQYF	TGTGCCAGCAGTTTAGCAGAGTACTACGAGCAGTACTTC
TRBV12-3/TRBV12-4	-	TRBJ1-6	few	CASSLVGEASPLHF	TGTGCCAGCAGTTTGGTTGGGGAGGCTTCACCCCTCCACTTT
TRBV6-5	TRBD2	TRBJ2-5	-	CASSYSGLAGREETQYF	TGTGCCAGCAGTTACTCCGGACTAGCGGGACGTGAAGAGACCCAGTACTTC
TRBV25-1	TRBD1	TRBJ2-7	few	CASSGRDRGTYEQYF	TGTGCCAGCAGTGGTCGGGACAGGGGAACCTACGAGCAGTACTTC
TRBV27	-	TRBJ2-1	-	CASSPGLPNEQFF	TGTGCCAGCAGTCCTGGACTGCCAAATGAGCAGTTCTTC
TRBV5-1	-	TRBJ2-7	few	CASSLSDLETEQYF	TGCGCCAGCAGCTTGAGTGACTTAGAGACCGAGCAGTACTTC
TRBV29-1	-	TRBJ1-2	-	CSVDRGYGYTF	TGCAGCGTTGACAGGGGCTATGGCTACACCTTC
TRBV12-3/TRBV12-4	TRBD2	TRBJ2-3	-	CASSPLAGSWSSTDTQYF	TGTGCCAGCAGCCCACTAGCGGGATCGTGGTCTAGCACAGATACGCAGTATTTT
TRBV10-3	-	TRBJ2-5	once	CASAVGQETQYF	TGTGCCTCTGCCGTCGGGCAAGAGACCCAGTACTTC
TRBV5-1	-	TRBJ2-7	-	CASSFGPGNEQYF	TGCGCCAGCAGCTTCGGACCCGGAAACGAGCAGTACTTC
TRBV7-3	-	TRBJ2-1	few	CASSAVLVSYNEQFF	TGTGCCAGCAGCGCGGTCCTAGTATCCTACAATGAGCAGTTCTTC
TRBV20-1	TRBD2	TRBJ2-3	-	CSALRLTSRTDTQYF	TGCAGTGCTCTCCGCCTGACTAGCCGTACAGATACGCAGTATTTT